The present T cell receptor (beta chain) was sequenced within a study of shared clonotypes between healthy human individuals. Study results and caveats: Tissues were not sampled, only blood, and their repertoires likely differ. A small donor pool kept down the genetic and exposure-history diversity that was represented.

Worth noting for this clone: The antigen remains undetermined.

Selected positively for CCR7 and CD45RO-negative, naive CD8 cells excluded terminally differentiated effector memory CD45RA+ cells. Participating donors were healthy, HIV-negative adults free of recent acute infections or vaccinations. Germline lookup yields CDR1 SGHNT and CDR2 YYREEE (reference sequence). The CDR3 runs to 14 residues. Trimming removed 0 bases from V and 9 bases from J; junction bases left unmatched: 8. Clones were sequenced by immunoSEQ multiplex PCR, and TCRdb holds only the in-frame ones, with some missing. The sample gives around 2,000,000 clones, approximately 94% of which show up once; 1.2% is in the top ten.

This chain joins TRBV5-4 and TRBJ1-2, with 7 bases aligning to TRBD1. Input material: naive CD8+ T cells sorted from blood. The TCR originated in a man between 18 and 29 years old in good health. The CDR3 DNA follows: TGTGCCAGCAGCTTGGGAGAAGGGGGCAATAGCTACACCTTC. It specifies CASSLGEGGNSYTF.